The 12 T cell receptor beta chains listed next were all sequenced from one sample in a study of blood T cells in healthy people across ages. Then a second PCR, running roughly 7 to 11 cycles, was carried out with a sample-barcoded 5' primer and a J-beta primer mix. TCRdb analysed the 5' RACE reads with MiXCR anew, one entry per CDR3 protein. Of some 760,000 distinct CDR3 sequences in the sample, around 25% are singletons; the top ten hold 3% to 4.5%. The sample also formed part of further work on T cells of mothers and their children.

What was sequenced was blood. The receptors stem from a boy aged 5-17 years in good health.

The genes are TRBV29-1 and TRBJ1-1; the D gene is possibly TRBD1 (5 bases). Germline V gene lookup returns CDR1 SQVTM and CDR2 ANQGSEA. This CDR3 has 13 amino acids. Trimming took 7 bases from V and 0 from J, leaving 12 bases between them. The CDR3 DNA is TGCAGCGCCTCGACAGCCATGAACACTGAAGCTTTCTTT. This gives the protein CSASTAMNTEAFF. Using reference TRBV29-1 and TRBJ1-1 for the parts outside the CDR3, the full variable domain is SAVISQKPSRDICQRGTSLTIQCQVDSQVTMMFWYRQQPGQSLTLIATANQGSEATYESGFVIDKFPISRPNLTFSTLTVSNMSPEDSSIYLCSASTAMNTEAFFGQGTRLTVV.

In its sample, this clonotype was seen a few times. The chain has TRBV5-1 and TRBJ2-7; D is uncertain. The germline gives CDR1 SGHRS, CDR2 YFSETQ. The V and J ends lost 0 bases and 3 bases respectively, with 7 bases between them. The CDR3 spans 13 residues. CDR3 nucleotide sequence: TGCGCCAGCAGCTTGGGGCACCTCTACGAGCAGTACTTC. Translating gives CASSLGHLYEQYF.

This clonotype was observed a few times. The CDR3 nucleotides are TGCAGCGTCCACAGGGGAATGAACTATGGCTACACCTTC. Translated: CSVHRGMNYGYTF. The rearrangement joins TRBV29-1 to TRBJ1-2; TRBD1 aligns across 7 bases. J lost 2 bases, V lost 6 bases, and 6 bases had no gene match. Germline CDR1 is SQVTM and CDR2 is ANQGSEA. This CDR3 has 13 amino acids.

This chain uses TRBV4-3 with TRBJ2-1; D is perhaps TRBD1 or TRBD2 (5 bases each). The CDR3 covers 13 residues. V was pared by 4 bases and J by 8 bases, with 12 bases between. Germline V gene data show CDR1 as LGHNA and CDR2 as YSLEER. The CDR3 protein is CASSRQGTYEQFF. The CDR3 nucleotides read TGCGCCAGCAGCCGCCAAGGGACCTATGAGCAGTTCTTC.

The chain is built from TRBV15 and TRBJ2-5; D perhaps matches TRBD2 (6 bases). The V end was cut by 1 base, the J end by 4 bases, with 10 bases between. Looked up from germline, CDR1 is LNHNV and CDR2 is YYDKDF (reference sequence). The CDR3 is 14 amino acids. In DNA form, the CDR3 reads TGTGCCACCAGCAGAGTCGGGACTGGAGAGACCCAGTACTTC. Translating it yields CATSRVGTGETQYF.

This clonotype was seen more than once but under ten times. The chain uses TRBV4-3 and TRBJ2-7; possibly TRBD1 for D (6 bases). Germline V gene lookup returns CDR1 LGHNA and CDR2 YSLEER. Trimming removed 0 bases at V and 1 base at J, with 19 bases between. The length of the CDR3 is 18 residues. The CDR3 protein is CASSQDEVGAGASYEQYF. DNA of the CDR3: TGCGCCAGCAGCCAAGATGAAGTGGGAGCAGGGGCGTCCTACGAGCAGTACTTC.

The genes are TRBV29-1 and TRBJ2-1; a possible D gene is TRBD1 (5 bases). This CDR3 has 12 residues. Germline CDR1 reads SQVTM; CDR2 reads ANQGSEA. V was cut by 5 bases and J by 7 bases, with 12 bases left in between. Here the CDR3 reads CSVSGHFNEQFF. The CDR3 DNA is TGCAGCGTTTCCGGACACTTTAATGAGCAGTTCTTC.

This clonotype was recorded at least ten times. The chain employs TRBV6-4 and TRBJ2-1; D could derive from TRBD1 or TRBD2 (5 bases each). Trimming took off 4 bases at V and 6 bases at J, with 13 bases between the two ends. Germline assignment: CDR1 MRHNA and CDR2 SNTAGT. This CDR3 contains 14 residues. CDR3 sequence (DNA): TGTGCCAGCAGTGGAGATGGGGGTTCCAATGAGCAGTTCTTC. It translates to CASSGDGGSNEQFF.

This chain uses TRBV7-8 with TRBJ2-5; 12 bases align to TRBD2. Germline CDR1 reads SGHVS; CDR2 reads FQNEAQ. This CDR3 has 18 residues. Germline trimming cut 5 bases from V and 5 bases from J; bases unmatched to any gene: 15. This CDR3 reads CASSHFGLAGSPEETQYF. Here the CDR3 DNA reads TGTGCCAGCAGCCACTTCGGACTAGCGGGATCCCCCGAGGAGACCCAGTACTTC.

This clonotype has more than one count but fewer than ten. A read error may be the cause here, since a much bigger clone is one base away. The rearrangement links TRBV7-7 to TRBJ2-5; 12 positions match TRBD2. The DNA end is more similar to TRBJ2-7, so the J call may be wrong. This CDR3 region has 15 residues. The germline V gene encodes CDR1 SSHAT and CDR2 FNYEAQ (reference sequence). This CDR3 is CASSAGLAGNYEQYF. CDR3 sequence (DNA): TGTGCTAGCAGCGCCGGACTAGCGGGGAACTACGAGCAGTACTTC.

The chain is built from TRBV6-1 and TRBJ2-2, with D unresolved. V lost 6 bases and J 3 bases, leaving 8 bases between the germline ends. This CDR3 comprises 13 residues. Germline V gene sequence: CDR1 MNHNS, CDR2 SASEGT. DNA for the CDR3: TGTGCCAGCAGAGAGCCGTACACCGGGGAGCTGTTTTTT. Its translation is CASREPYTGELFF.

This chain joins TRBV5-1 and TRBJ2-3; 11 bases align to TRBD1. Trimming removed 4 bases from V and 5 bases from J; junction bases left unmatched: 6. CDR3 length: 15 residues. Germline CDR1 and CDR2: SGHRS and YFSETQ. The CDR3 protein is CASSVGQGGQDTQYF. In DNA form, the CDR3 reads TGCGCCAGCAGCGTGGGACAGGGGGGCCAAGATACGCAGTATTTT.